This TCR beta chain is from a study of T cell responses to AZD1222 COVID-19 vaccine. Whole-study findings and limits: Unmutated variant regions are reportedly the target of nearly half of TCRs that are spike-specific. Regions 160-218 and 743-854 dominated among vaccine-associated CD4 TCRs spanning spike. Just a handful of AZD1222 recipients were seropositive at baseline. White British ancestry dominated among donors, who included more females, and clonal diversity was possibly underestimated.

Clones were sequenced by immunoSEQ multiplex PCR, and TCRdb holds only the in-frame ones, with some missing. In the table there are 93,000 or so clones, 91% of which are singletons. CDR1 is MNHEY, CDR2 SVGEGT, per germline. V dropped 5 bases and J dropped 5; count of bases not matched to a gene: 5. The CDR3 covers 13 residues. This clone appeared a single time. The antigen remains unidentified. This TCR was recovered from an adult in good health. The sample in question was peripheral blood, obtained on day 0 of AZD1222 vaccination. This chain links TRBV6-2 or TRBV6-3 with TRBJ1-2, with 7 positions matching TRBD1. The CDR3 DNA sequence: TGTGCCAGCAGTCAGGACAGGTGGTATGGCTACACCTTC. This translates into CASSQDRWYGYTF.